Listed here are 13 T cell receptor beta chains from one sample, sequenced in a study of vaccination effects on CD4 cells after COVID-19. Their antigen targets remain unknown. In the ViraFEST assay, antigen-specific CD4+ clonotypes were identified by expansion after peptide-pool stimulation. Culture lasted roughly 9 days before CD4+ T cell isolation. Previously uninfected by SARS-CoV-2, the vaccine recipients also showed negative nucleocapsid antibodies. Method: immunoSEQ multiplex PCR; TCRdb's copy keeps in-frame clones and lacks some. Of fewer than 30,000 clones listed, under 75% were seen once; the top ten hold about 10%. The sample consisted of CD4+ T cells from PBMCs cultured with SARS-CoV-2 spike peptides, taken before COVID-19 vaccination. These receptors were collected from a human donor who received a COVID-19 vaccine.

The CDR3 is CASSQSSGPYGYTF. In nucleotides, the CDR3 is TGCGCCAGCAGTCAATCCTCCGGGCCCTATGGCTACACCTTC. V gene TRBV23-1 combines with J gene TRBJ1-2; D is unresolved. TRBV23-1 is given ORF status, its function remaining uncertain. The length of the CDR3 is 14 residues. The ends were cut back, 0 bases at V and 4 bases at J, with 9 bases in the middle.

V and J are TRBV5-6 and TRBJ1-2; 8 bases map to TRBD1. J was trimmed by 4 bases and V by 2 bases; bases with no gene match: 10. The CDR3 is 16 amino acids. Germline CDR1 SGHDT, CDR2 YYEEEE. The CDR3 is CASSLTSQGVGYGYTF. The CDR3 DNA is TGTGCCAGCAGCTTAACCTCACAGGGGGTCGGCTATGGCTACACCTTC.

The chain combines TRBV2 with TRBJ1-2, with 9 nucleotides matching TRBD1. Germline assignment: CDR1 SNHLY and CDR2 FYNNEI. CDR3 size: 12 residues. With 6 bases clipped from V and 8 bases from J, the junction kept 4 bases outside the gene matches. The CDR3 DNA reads TGTGCCAGCAGGGGACAGGGTATGGGCTACACCTTC. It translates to CASRGQGMGYTF.

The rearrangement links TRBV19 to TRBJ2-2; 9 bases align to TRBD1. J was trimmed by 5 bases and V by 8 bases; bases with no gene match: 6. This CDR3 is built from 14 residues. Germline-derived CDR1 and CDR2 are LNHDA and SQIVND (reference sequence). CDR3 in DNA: TGTGCCAGTCGAACAGGGGGCCCGACCGGGGAGCTGTTTTTT. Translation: CASRTGGPTGELFF.

CDR3: CASSFQGLYNEQFF. CDR3 sequence (DNA): TGTGCCAGCAGCTTCCAGGGACTGTACAATGAGCAGTTCTTC. The rearrangement links TRBV7-9 to TRBJ2-1; TRBD2 might be the D (6 bases). The CDR3 has 14 amino acids. Germline V lookup: CDR1 SEHNR, CDR2 FQNEAQ (reference sequence). V was pared by 3 bases and J by 4 bases, with 10 bases between.

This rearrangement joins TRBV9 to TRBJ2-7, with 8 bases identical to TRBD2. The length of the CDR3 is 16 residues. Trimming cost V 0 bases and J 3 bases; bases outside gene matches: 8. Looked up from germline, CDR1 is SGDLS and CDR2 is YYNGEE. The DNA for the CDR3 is TGTGCCAGCAGCGTAGCTACGGGGGGGGGACTCTACGAGCAGTACTTC. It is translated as CASSVATGGGLYEQYF.

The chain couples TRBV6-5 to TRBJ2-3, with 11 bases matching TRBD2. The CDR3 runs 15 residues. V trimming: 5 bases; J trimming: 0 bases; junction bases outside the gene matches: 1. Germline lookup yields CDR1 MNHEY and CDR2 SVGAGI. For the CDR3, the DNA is TGTGCCAGCAGTCGACTAGCGGGAAGCACAGATACGCAGTATTTT. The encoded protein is CASSRLAGSTDTQYF.

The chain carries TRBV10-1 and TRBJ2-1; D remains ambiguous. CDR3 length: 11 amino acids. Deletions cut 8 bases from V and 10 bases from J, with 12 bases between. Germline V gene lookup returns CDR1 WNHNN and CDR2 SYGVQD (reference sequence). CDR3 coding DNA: TGCGCCAGCGGTACCTCGGTGGAGCAGTTCTTC. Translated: CASGTSVEQFF.

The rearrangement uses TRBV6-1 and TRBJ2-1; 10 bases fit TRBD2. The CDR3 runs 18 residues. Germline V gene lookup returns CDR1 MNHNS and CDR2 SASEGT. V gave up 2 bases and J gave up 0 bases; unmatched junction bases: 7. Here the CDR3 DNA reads TGTGCCAGCAGTGAACGGGCTAGCGGGAGTGTCTCCTACAATGAGCAGTTCTTC. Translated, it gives CASSERASGSVSYNEQFF.

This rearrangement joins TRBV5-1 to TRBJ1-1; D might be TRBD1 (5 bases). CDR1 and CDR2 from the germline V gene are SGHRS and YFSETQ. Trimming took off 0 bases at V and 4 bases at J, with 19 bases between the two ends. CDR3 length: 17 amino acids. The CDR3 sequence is CASSLDPSGQGFTEAFF. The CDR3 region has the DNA TGCGCCAGCAGCTTGGATCCCTCTGGTCAGGGTTTCACTGAAGCTTTCTTT.

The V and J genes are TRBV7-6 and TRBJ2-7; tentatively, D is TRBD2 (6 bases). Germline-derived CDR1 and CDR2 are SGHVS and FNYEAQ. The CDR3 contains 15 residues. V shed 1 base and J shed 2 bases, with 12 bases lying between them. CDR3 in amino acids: CASSLGPLATYEQYF. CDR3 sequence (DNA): TGTGCCAGCAGCTTAGGGCCTCTAGCGACCTACGAGCAGTACTTC.

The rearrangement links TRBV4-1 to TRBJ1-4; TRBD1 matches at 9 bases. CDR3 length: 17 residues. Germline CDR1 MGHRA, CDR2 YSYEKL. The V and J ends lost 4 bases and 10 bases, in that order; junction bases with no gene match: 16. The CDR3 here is CASSPPGGQGRVGKLFF. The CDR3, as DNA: TGCGCCAGCAGCCCCCCAGGTGGACAGGGGCGCGTAGGAAAACTGTTTTTT.

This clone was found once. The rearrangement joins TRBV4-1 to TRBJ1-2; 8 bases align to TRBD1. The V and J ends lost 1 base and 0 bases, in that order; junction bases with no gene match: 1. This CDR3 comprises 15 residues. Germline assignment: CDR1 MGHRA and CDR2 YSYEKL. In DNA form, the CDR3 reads TGCGCCAGCAGCCAAGGGACAGGGCCTAACTATGGCTACACCTTC. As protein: CASSQGTGPNYGYTF.